This T cell receptor beta chain was captured in a study of cytomegalovirus exposure and HLA in healthy donors. The study, taken as a whole, reports: The sole available immune exposure information was CMV serostatus. For TCR beta chains, V- and J-gene trimming was later linked to a missense DCLRE1C variant.

With 0 bases removed from V and 6 bases from J, the gap between germline ends came to 13 bases. CDR3 length: 14 amino acids. Germline V gene lookup returns CDR1 SGHNT and CDR2 YYREEE (reference sequence). Primers included in the PCR were 60 Vbeta and 13 Jbeta primers. Profiling relied on immunoSEQ multiplex PCR, and the TCRdb table lists in-frame clones only, not all of them. Among over 95,000 clones listed, about 79% were seen once. As to this clone: Its target is unknown.

This rearrangement joins TRBV5-4 to TRBJ2-7; tentative D call: TRBD1 (6 bases). The sequence was obtained from a human donor in good health. The sample consisted of PBMCs. The CDR3 here is CASSLDRVMGEQYF. The CDR3 nucleotides are TGTGCCAGCAGCTTGGACAGGGTGATGGGCGAGCAGTACTTC.